This is a list of T cell receptor beta chains from one sample in a study of blood T cell repertoires in COVID-19. Sequencing was performed with immunoSEQ multiplex PCR; in TCRdb, only in-frame clones are kept and a portion is missing. The profile shows roughly 190,000 clones, more than 60% of them singletons. The sample was peripheral blood. All receptors come from a woman between 50 and 59 years old with acute or convalescent COVID-19. Both conserved end residues are part of each CDR3. A D gene is named only where the DNA matches it firmly. Clone size appears in some rows only: once, few, many, or a class for an expanded clone.

TRBV19,TRBJ2-1,.,TRBD2,CASSIDGLAGAQSSYNEQFF,TGTGCCAGTAGTATAGACGGACTAGCGGGGGCGCAGAGCTCCTACAATGAGCAGTTCTTC
TRBV19,TRBJ1-5,few,.,CASRTTPVGNQPQHF,TGTGCCAGTAGAACGACACCTGTGGGCAATCAGCCCCAGCATTTT
TRBV2,TRBJ1-1,.,TRBD1,CASSADRVGEAFF,TGTGCCAGCAGTGCAGACAGGGTTGGGGAAGCTTTCTTT
TRBV7-9,TRBJ1-6,.,TRBD1,CASSLEQGAYSPLHF,TGTGCCAGCAGCTTAGAACAGGGGGCTTATTCACCCCTCCACTTT
TRBV28,TRBJ2-1,few,TRBD2,CASVTSGRLNEQFF,TGTGCCAGCGTTACTAGCGGGAGGTTGAATGAGCAGTTCTTC
TRBV6-2/TRBV6-3,TRBJ2-4,.,TRBD2,CASSYSTSGRISGGNIQYF,TGTGCCAGCAGTTACTCAACTAGCGGGAGGATATCCGGTGGAAACATTCAGTACTTC
TRBV4-1,TRBJ2-7,.,TRBD1,CASSQGQGALPYEQYF,TGCGCCAGCAGCCAGGGTCAGGGGGCCCTTCCCTACGAGCAGTACTTC
TRBV5-1,TRBJ2-1,few,TRBD2,CASSLGSGLASSYNEQFF,TGCGCCAGCAGCTTGGGTAGCGGGCTCGCGTCCTCCTACAATGAGCAGTTCTTC
TRBV27,TRBJ2-2,.,TRBD1,CASSSNQGFSGTGIPGELFF,TGTGCCAGCAGTTCAAATCAGGGCTTTTCCGGGACAGGGATACCCGGGGAGCTGTTTTTT
TRBV24-1,TRBJ1-4,.,.,CATSGGRLTAGREKLFF,TGTGCCACCAGTGGGGGAAGACTGACGGCAGGGAGGGAAAAACTGTTTTTT
TRBV10-3,TRBJ1-1,.,TRBD1,CAISERQGAAMNTEAFF,TGTGCCATCAGTGAACGCCAGGGGGCGGCTATGAACACTGAAGCTTTCTTT
TRBV3-1/TRBV3-2,TRBJ2-1,once,.,CASSQVTYNEQFF,TGTGCCAGCAGCCAAGTCACCTACAATGAGCAGTTCTTC
TRBV28,TRBJ2-7,.,TRBD1,CASSLEGQGNWDEQYF,TGTGCCAGCAGTTTGGAGGGACAGGGGAATTGGGACGAGCAGTACTTC
TRBV5-4,TRBJ2-7,.,TRBD2,CASSAGASYEQYF,TGTGCCAGCAGCGCGGGAGCCTCCTACGAGCAGTACTTC
TRBV5-1,TRBJ2-1,.,.,CASSMGGSYNEQFF,TGCGCCAGCAGCATGGGCGGTTCTTACAATGAGCAGTTCTTC